This T cell receptor beta chain came from a study of cytomegalovirus exposure and HLA in healthy donors. Overall study results and limits: What a later analysis showed was that several of the most significant clusters appeared linked to common viral pathogens. The study had only CMV serostatus as immune exposure information. A later analysis, which compared TCR beta chains of equal frequency, found the HLA-associated ones more clonally expanded. Later on, an analysis showed TCR association rates differing by HLA locus, with DRB1 the most and HLA-C the fewest.

Primers for the PCR totalled 60 Vbeta and 13 Jbeta. Sequencing was performed with immunoSEQ multiplex PCR; in TCRdb, only in-frame clones are kept and a portion is missing. The profile shows around 150,000 clones, 82% of them singletons. On this clone: Its antigen is unidentified.

The TCR originated in a girl aged 2 to 9 in good health and CMV-seropositive. Sequenced: PBMCs.

CDR3 sequence: CASSFAGGGDTQYF. The DNA of the CDR3 is TGTGCCAGCAGCTTCGCGGGAGGGGGAGATACGCAGTATTTT. The chain links TRBV11-2 to TRBJ2-3; TRBD2 matches 9 bases. This CDR3 contains 14 residues. Germline V lookup: CDR1 SGHAT, CDR2 FQNNGV. V trimming: 3 bases; J trimming: 5 bases; junction bases outside the gene matches: 3. Based on the CDR3 plus reference TRBV11-2 and TRBJ2-3, the full variable domain is EAGVAQSPRYKIIEKRQSVAFWCNPISGHATLYWYQQILGQGPKLLIQFQNNGVVDDSQLPKDRFSAERLKGVDSTLKIQPAKLEDSAVYLCASSFAGGGDTQYFGPGTRLTVL.